The present T cell receptor beta chain was sequenced within a study of blood T cell repertoires in COVID-19. Clones were sequenced by immunoSEQ multiplex PCR, and TCRdb holds only the in-frame ones, with some missing. Here the sample spans 410,000 or so clones, around 91% being singletons. Trimming pared 4 bases from V and 0 bases from J, leaving 13 bases between. The length of the CDR3 is 16 residues. The germline CDR1 and CDR2 sequences are MNHNS and SASEGT. The source is a middle-aged woman with COVID-19, enrolled during active disease. The rearrangement links TRBV6-1 to TRBJ1-3, with D tentatively TRBD1 (5 bases). Sequenced sample: peripheral blood. The CDR3 DNA sequence: TGTGCCAGCAGTGTCTGGGGACTTATCTCTGGAAACACCATATATTTT. This gives the protein CASSVWGLISGNTIYF.